The source of this TCR beta chain is a study of T cell repertoires in ileal Crohn's disease. At the level of the study: Postoperative therapy was given to about half: about a dozen thiopurines, around 20 anti-TNF agents.

Time point in this sample: neoterminal ileum biopsy at postoperative endoscopy, about 6 months after surgery. This CDR3 region has 15 residues. Trimming took off 5 bases at V and 0 bases at J, with 13 bases between the two ends. Per germline, CDR1 SGHTA and CDR2 FQGTGA. Only in-frame clones appear in the TCRdb table, and some are missing; sequencing was by immunoSEQ multiplex PCR. The sample has about 62,000 clones, roughly 91% seen once. The material sequenced was ileal tissue. The clonotype originates from an adult with Crohn's disease. The chain couples TRBV7-3 to TRBJ1-1, with D perhaps matching TRBD1 (6 bases). As DNA, the CDR3 is TGTGCCAGCAGCCTGGACAGACTCATGAACACTGAAGCTTTCTTT. Its protein product is CASSLDRLMNTEAFF. The entire variable domain, with the rest obtained from reference TRBV7-3 and TRBJ1-1, is as follows: GAGVSQTPSNKVTEKGKYVELRCDPISGHTALYWYRQSLGQGPEFLIYFQGTGAADDSGLPNDRFFAVRPEGSVSTLKIQRTERGDSAVYLCASSLDRLMNTEAFFGQGTRLTVV.